Given below is one TCR beta chain in context. The target antigen is unknown. TCRdb's table, derived via immunoSEQ multiplex PCR, lists solely in-frame clones and lacks some. Found here are some 39,000 clones, approximately 90% of them singletons; the top ten hold roughly 14%. Autoimmune disease history or systemic immunosuppression was exclusionary. The sample originates from a study of OX40 agonist ivuxolimab in advanced cancers. Across the study: Six ivuxolimab dose levels, 0.01 to 10 mg/kg, were given intravenously every 2 weeks. Patients were over 65% male with ages about 20 to 79, mean around 58. Overall study results and limits: Certain nonresponders additionally had low normalized T-cell clonal expansion.

V was shortened by 0 bases and J by 4 bases, with 13 bases between the two germline ends. CDR1 is GTSNPN and CDR2 is SVGIG in the germline V gene (reference sequence). The CDR3 runs 15 residues. The V call is TRBV30, the J call TRBJ1-5, with D hard to call. The clonotype was recovered from an adult with an advanced solid tumor such as melanoma, head and neck, liver or kidney cancer. This specimen consisted of CD4+ or CD8+ T cells sorted from blood, obtained in a trial of the OX40 agonist ivuxolimab. The CDR3 region is CAWSVGMIPNQPQHF. In DNA, the CDR3 is TGTGCCTGGAGTGTAGGCATGATTCCGAATCAGCCCCAGCATTTT.